This T cell receptor (beta chain) emerged from a study of T cell responses to AZD1222 COVID-19 vaccine. As to this clone: What it binds is unknown.

Germline CDR1 and CDR2: GTSNPN and SVGIG (reference sequence). CDR3 length equals 18 residues. With 4 bases removed from V and 2 bases from J, the gap between germline ends came to 24 bases. Repertoires were generated with immunoSEQ multiplex PCR, while TCRdb's copy carries only in-frame clones and drops some. The sample comprises over 150,000 clones, approximately 92% of which are singletons, and around 1% rests with the top ten. Study-wide results and limits: Targets within unmutated variant regions were reportedly found for nearly half of spike-specific TCRs.

This rearrangement joins TRBV30 to TRBJ1-5; TRBD1 might be the D (6 bases). This material consisted of peripheral blood, taken 28 days after the second dose of the MenACWY control vaccine. The receptor comes from an adult who received the MenACWY meningococcal vaccine as a control. CDR3 sequence: CAWTPPSGGLRGNQPQHF. The CDR3 DNA follows: TGTGCCTGGACCCCCCCGAGTGGGGGCCTCAGGGGCAATCAGCCCCAGCATTTT. Full variable domain (rest looked up from reference TRBV30 and TRBJ1-5): SQTIHQWPATLVQPVGSPLSLECTVEGTSNPNLYWYRQAAGRGLQLLFYSVGIGQISSEVPQNLSASRPQDRQFILSSKKLLLSDSGFYLCAWTPPSGGLRGNQPQHFGDGTRLSIL.